This T cell receptor beta chain was recorded in a study of control samples from healthy donors and cancer patients. The length of the CDR3 is 17 residues. Method: immunoSEQ multiplex PCR; TCRdb's copy keeps in-frame clones and lacks some. The table records 120,000 or so clones, more than 80% of them present only once. J is TRBJ2-2 and V is TRBV21-1; the table's TRBD2 call for D was not verified on the DNA. TRBV21-1 is assigned pseudogene status. This clonotype was sampled from a man younger than 35 in good health. Specimen: blood. The CDR3: CASSKGPGTSVSGELFF. In nucleotides, the CDR3 is TGTGCCAGCAGCAAAGGGCCCGGGACTAGCGTATCCGGGGAGCTGTTTTTT.